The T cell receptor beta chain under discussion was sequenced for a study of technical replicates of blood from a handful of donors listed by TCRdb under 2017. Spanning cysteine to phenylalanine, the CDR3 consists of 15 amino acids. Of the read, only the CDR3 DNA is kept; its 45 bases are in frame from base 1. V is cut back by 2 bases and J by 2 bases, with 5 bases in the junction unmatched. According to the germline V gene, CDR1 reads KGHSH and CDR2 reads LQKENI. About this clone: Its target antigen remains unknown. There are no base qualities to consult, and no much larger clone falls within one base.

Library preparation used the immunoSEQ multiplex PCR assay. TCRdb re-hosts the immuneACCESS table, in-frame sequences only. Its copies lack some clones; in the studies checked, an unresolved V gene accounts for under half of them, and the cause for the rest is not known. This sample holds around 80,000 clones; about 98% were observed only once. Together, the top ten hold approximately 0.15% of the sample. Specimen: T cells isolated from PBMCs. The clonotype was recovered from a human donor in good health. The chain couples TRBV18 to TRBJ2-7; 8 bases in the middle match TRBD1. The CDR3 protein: CASSPAGQVTYEQYF. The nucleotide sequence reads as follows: TGTGCCAGCTCACCAGCGGGACAGGTGACCTACGAGCAGTACTTC.